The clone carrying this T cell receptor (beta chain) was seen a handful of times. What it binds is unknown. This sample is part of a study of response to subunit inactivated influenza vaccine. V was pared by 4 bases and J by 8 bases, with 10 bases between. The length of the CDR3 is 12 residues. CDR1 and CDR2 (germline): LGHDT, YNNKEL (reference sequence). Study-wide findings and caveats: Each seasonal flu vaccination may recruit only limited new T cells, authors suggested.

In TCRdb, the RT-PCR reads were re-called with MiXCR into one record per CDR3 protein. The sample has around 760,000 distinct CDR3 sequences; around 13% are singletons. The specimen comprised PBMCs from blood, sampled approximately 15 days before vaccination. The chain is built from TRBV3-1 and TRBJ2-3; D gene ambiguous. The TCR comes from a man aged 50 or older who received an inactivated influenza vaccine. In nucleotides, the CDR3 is TGTGCCAGCAGCCCAGCTAAGGGTACGCAGTATTTT. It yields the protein CASSPAKGTQYF.